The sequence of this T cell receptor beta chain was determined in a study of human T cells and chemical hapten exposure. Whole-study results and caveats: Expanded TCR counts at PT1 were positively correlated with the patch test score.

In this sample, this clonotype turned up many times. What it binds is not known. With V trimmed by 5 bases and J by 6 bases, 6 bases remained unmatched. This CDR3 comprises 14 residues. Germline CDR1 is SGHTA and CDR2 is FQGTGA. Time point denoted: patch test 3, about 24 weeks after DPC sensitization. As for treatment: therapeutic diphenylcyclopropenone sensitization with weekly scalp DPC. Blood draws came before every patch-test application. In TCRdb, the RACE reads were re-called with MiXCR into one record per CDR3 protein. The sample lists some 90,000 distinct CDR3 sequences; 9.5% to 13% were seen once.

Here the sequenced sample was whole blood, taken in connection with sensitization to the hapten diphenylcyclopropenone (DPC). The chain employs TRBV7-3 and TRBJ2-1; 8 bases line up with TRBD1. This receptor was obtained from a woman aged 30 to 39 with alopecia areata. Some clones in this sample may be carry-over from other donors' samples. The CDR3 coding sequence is TGTGCCAGCAGCCCGACAGGGGTGGGCAATGAGCAGTTCTTC. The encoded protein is CASSPTGVGNEQFF.